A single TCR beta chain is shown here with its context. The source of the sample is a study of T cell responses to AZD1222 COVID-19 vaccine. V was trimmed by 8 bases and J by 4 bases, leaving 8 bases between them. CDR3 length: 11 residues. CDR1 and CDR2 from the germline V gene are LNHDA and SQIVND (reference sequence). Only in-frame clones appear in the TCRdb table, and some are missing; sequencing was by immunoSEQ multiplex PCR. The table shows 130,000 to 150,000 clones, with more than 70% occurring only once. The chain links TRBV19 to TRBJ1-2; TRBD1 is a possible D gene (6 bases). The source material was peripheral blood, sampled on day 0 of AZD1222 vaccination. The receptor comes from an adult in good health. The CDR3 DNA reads TGTGCCAGTCAACAGGGCTATGGCTACACCTTC. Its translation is CASQQGYGYTF.